This TCR beta chain was sequenced for a study of vaccination and CD4 T cells after COVID-19. Study as a whole: Sampling after COVID took place at a median of around 110 days (range 35 to 161) following diagnosis.

Concerning this clonotype itself: Its antigen is unidentified.

Trimming stripped 5 bases from V and 0 bases from J, with 5 bases between. Germline V gene lookup returns CDR1 SGHTA and CDR2 FQGNSA. CDR3 size: 13 residues. The Oncomine TCR Beta short-read assay generated sequence data from the DNA of cultured CD4+ T cells. MiXCR, run by TCRdb on the PCR reads, gives a single entry per CDR3 protein. The table includes 14,000 to 15,000 distinct CDR3 sequences, around 48% detected once. Sample treatment: roughly 10-day PBMC culture with coronavirus spike peptide pools or control peptides (ViraFEST assay). Alongside about 10 IU/ml IL-2 and roughly 9.5 ug/ml peptide pools, PBMCs were cultured at a few million per well. Negative selection recovered the CD4+ T cells once they had spent more than eight days in culture.

The rearrangement links TRBV7-2 to TRBJ2-1; no reliable D call. The sample was CD4+ T cells from blood, cultured in vitro. This sequence originates from a human donor who had recovered from COVID-19. CDR3 coding DNA: TGTGCCAGCAGCCAAAGCTCCTACAATGAGCAGTTCTTC. This gives the protein CASSQSSYNEQFF.